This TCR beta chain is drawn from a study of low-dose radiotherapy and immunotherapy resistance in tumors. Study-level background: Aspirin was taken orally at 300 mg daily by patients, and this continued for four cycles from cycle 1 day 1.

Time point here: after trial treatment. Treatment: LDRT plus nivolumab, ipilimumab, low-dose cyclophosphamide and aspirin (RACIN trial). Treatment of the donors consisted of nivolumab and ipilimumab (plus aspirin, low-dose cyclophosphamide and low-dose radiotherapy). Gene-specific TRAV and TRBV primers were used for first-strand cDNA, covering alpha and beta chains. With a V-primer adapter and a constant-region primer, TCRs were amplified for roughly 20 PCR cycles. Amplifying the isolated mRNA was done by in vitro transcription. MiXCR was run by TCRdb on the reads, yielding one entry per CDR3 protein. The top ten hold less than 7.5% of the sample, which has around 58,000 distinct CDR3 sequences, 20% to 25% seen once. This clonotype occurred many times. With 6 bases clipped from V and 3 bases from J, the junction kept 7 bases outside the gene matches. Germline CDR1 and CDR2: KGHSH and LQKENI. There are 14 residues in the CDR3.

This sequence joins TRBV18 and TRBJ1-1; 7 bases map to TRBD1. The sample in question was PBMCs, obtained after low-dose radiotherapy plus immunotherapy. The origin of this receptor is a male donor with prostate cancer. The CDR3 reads CASSSWDSHTEAFF. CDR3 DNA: TGTGCCAGCTCTTCCTGGGACAGCCACACTGAAGCTTTCTTT.